This TCR beta chain was found in a study of shared clonotypes between healthy human individuals. General study points: It was the non-shared clonotypes that had lower generation probabilities than clonotypes shared by all four donors. The expectation was that sequencing depth would affect clonotype sharing among donors.

Both subsets, CD45RA+ naive and CD45RA-negative memory, were split from the CD4+ cells. V shed 0 bases and J 0 bases; nucleotides not matched to a gene: 3. The CDR3 is made up of 18 amino acids. The germline CDR1 and CDR2 sequences are MGHRA and YSYEKL. Deep-level running was used for the assay. The assay was immunoSEQ multiplex PCR, and TCRdb's table has in-frame clones only and misses some. The sample has roughly 2,500,000 clones, approximately 94% seen once. Comments on this clone: Its target is not known.

Specimen: naive CD4+ T cells from PBMCs. Noted subset: CD45RA+ positively selected. This receptor was identified in a man younger than 35 in good health. Some clones in this sample may be carry-over from other donors' samples. V gene TRBV4-1 combines with J gene TRBJ2-6, with 9 nucleotides matching TRBD1. This CDR3 reads CASSQEGGQGSGANVLTF. The CDR3, as DNA: TGCGCCAGCAGCCAAGAGGGGGGACAGGGCTCTGGGGCCAACGTCCTGACTTTC.